The 6 T cell receptor beta chains reported below all come from one sample, sequenced in a study of response to subunit inactivated influenza vaccine (dated by TCRdb to between 2017 and 2018). Receptor libraries were prepared by RT-PCR. The data were produced on an Illumina HiSeq 2500. TCRdb cleaned the public reads at Q25 with fastp, built clones with MiXCR and kept in-frame beta chains. Each record represents a unique CDR3 protein, reported with the most common genes and DNA among its rows. The sample includes hundreds of thousands of distinct CDR3 sequences, with about 15% observed a single time. The biggest ten clones account for roughly 12% of the sample. The specimen comprised PBMCs from blood, sampled less than 13 days after vaccination. These receptors came from a man in his forties or fifties who received an inactivated influenza vaccine. Donor details come from another sample of the same person, matched by shared clones.

This clonotype was seen many times. The chain recombines TRBV6-1 with TRBJ2-7, with 7 positions matching TRBD1. The J segment lost 2 bases and the V segment lost 6 bases, leaving 4 bases of the junction unmatched. The CDR3 spans 13 residues. Germline CDR1 MNHNS, CDR2 SASEGT. CDR3: CASRGQVTYEQYF. For the CDR3, the DNA is TGTGCCAGCAGAGGACAGGTGACCTACGAGCAGTACTTC.

This sequence joins TRBV5-1 and TRBJ2-1; D is undetermined. This CDR3 has 15 residues. The ends were cut back, 5 bases at V and 5 bases at J, with 17 bases in the middle. CDR1 and CDR2 from the germline V gene are SGHRS and YFSETQ. The CDR3 nucleotides read TGCGCCAGCAGATCCCCGGGCATAAAAAACAATGAGCAGTTCTTC. Encoded protein: CASRSPGIKNNEQFF.

A few counts support this clonotype. The chain is built from TRBV29-1 and TRBJ2-7, with D unresolved. The CDR3 consists of 13 residues. V gave up 4 bases and J gave up 0 bases, with 10 bases separating them. Germline-derived CDR1 and CDR2 are SQVTM and ANQGSEA. The CDR3 loop is CSVVDFPSYEQYF. In DNA, the CDR3 is TGCAGCGTTGTAGACTTCCCCTCCTACGAGCAGTACTTC.

The chain couples TRBV6-1 to TRBJ2-2; TRBD1 matches at 9 bases. This CDR3 is built from 15 residues. Trimming cost V 7 bases and J 4 bases; bases outside gene matches: 7. Per the germline V gene, CDR1 is MNHNS and CDR2 is SASEGT. CDR3 DNA sequence: TGTGCCAGCACCCACAGGGGGCTGGGCACCGGGGAGCTGTTTTTT. This sequence encodes CASTHRGLGTGELFF.

Concerning this clonotype: A read error may account for a junction end that differs from germline. CDR3 loop: CASRKKENTEAFF. The CDR3 DNA follows: TGTGCGAGCAGAAAAAAAGAGAACACTGAAGCTTTCTTT. This chain uses TRBV12-3 or TRBV12-4 with TRBJ1-1; no definite D call. This CDR3 is built from 13 residues.

The table lists this clonotype with a few counts. The chain carries TRBV4-2 and TRBJ2-5, with TRBD2 identical over 11 bases. The CDR3 sequence is 17 residues long. V lost 4 bases and J lost 1; bases outside the gene matches: 8. Germline CDR1 LGHNA, CDR2 YNFKEQ. The CDR3 spells CASSLALSGGAQETQYF. Here the CDR3 DNA reads TGTGCCAGCAGCCTCGCCCTTAGCGGGGGGGCCCAAGAGACCCAGTACTTC.